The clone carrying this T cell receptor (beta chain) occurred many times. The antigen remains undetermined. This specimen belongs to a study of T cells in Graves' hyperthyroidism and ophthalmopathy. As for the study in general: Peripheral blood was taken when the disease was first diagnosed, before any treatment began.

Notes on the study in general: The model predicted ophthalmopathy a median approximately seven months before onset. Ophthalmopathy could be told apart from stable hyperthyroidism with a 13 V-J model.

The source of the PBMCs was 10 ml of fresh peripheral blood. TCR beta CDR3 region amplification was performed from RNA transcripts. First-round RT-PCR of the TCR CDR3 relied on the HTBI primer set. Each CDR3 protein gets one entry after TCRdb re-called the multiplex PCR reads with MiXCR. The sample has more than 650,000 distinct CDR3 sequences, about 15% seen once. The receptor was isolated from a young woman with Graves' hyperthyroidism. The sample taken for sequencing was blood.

The CDR3 is CASSPTGTSNQPQHF. CDR3 DNA sequence: TGTGCCAGCTCACCGACAGGGACCAGCAATCAGCCCCAGCATTTT. The chain links TRBV18 to TRBJ1-5; TRBD1 matches at 7 bases. This CDR3 contains 15 residues. V dropped 3 bases and J dropped 1; count of bases not matched to a gene: 3. Germline CDR1 reads KGHSH; CDR2 reads LQKENI.